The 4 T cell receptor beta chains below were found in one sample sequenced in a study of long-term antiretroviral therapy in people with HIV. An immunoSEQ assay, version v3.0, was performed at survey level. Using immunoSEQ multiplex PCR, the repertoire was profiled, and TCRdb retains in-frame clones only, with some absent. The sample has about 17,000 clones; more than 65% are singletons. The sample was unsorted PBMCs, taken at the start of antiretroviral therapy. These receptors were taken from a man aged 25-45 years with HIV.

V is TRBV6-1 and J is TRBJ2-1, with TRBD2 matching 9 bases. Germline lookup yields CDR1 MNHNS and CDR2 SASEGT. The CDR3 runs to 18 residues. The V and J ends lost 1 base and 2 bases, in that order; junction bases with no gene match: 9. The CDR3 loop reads CASSEERLAGVAYNEQFF. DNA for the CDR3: TGTGCCAGCAGTGAAGAGAGATTAGCGGGAGTTGCCTACAATGAGCAGTTCTTC.

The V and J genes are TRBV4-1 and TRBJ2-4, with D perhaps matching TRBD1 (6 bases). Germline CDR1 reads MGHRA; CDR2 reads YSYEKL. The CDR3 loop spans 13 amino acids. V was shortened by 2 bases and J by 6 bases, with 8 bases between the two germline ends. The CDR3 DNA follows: TGCGCCAGCAGCCAATCACAGGGAAACATTCAGTACTTC. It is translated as CASSQSQGNIQYF.

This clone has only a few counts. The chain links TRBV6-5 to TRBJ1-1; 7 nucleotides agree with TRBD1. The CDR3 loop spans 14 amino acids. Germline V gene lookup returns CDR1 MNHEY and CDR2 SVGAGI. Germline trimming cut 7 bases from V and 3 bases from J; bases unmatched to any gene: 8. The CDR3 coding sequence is TGTGCCAGCAACCGACAGGGCTGGGACACTGAAGCTTTCTTT. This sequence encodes CASNRQGWDTEAFF.

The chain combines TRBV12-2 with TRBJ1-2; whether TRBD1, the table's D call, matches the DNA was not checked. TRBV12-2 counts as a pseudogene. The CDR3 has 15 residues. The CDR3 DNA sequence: TGTGCAAGTCGCTCCCAGGGGAAGGGTAAGTATGGCTACACCTTC. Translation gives CASRSQGKGKYGYTF.